The clone carrying this TCR beta chain was found a few times. The antigen is unknown. This sample stems from a study of cytomegalovirus exposure and HLA in healthy donors. Study observations and caveats: Clonal expansion was found to be greater in HLA-associated TCR beta chains than in equally common others in a later analysis.

Between the trimmed V and J ends, which lost 5 bases and 2 bases, there was a span of 11 bases. The CDR3 consists of 14 residues. CDR1 SGHVS and CDR2 FNYEAQ come from the germline V gene. The PCR had 60 Vbeta and 13 Jbeta primers. Data came from immunoSEQ multiplex PCR; TCRdb stores just in-frame clones and leaves some out. The profile shows 100,000 to 150,000 clones, around 80% of them singletons. The material sequenced was PBMCs. The TCR was taken from a female donor in good health and CMV-seronegative. The chain couples TRBV7-6 to TRBJ2-3, with unresolved D. The CDR3: CASSPRLFTDTQYF. The CDR3 coding sequence is TGTGCCAGCAGCCCGCGGTTGTTCACAGATACGCAGTATTTT.